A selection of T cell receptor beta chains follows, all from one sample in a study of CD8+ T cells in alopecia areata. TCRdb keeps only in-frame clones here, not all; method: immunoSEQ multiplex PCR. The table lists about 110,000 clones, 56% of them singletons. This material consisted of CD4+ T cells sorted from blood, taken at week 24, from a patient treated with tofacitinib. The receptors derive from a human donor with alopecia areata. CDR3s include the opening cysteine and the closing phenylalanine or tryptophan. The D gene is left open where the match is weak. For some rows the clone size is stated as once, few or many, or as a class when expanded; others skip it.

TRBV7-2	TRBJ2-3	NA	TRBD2	TGTGCCAGCAGCTCGCCTTTACTAGCGGGGGGCGTCACAGATACGCAGTATTTT	CASSSPLLAGGVTDTQYF
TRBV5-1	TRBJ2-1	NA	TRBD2	TGCGCCAGCAGCCTTCTAGGGACTAGCGGCGAGCAGTTCTTC	CASSLLGTSGEQFF
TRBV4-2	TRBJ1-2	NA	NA	TGTGCCAGCAGATCCATAGCTGATTATGGCTACACCTTC	CASRSIADYGYTF
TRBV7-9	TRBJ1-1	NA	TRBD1	TGTGCCAGCAGGGCGGGACAGGGGAGCATGAACACTGAAGCTTTCTTT	CASRAGQGSMNTEAFF
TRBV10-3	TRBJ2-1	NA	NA	TGTGCCATCAGTGAGGGCGGTAGGGGGAGCTCCTACAATGAGCAGTTCTTC	CAISEGGRGSSYNEQFF
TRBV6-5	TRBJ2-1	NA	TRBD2	TGTGCCAGCAGCCGGACTAGCGGGGGGGCTGAGCAGTTCTTC	CASSRTSGGAEQFF
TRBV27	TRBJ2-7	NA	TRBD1	TGTGCCAGCACCCCGGGGAAGGGACAGGGGGCTCCGGGCGAGCAGTACTTC	CASTPGKGQGAPGEQYF
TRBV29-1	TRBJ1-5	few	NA	TGCAGCGTGGACCAGGGTATCGATCAGCCCCAGCATTTT	CSVDQGIDQPQHF
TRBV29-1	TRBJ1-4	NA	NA	TGCAGCGTTGAAGCGCATTCAGAGTCGGGTGAAAAACTGTTTTTT	CSVEAHSESGEKLFF
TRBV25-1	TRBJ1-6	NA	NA	TGTGCCAGCAGTGATGCGGGAAGCGGTAATTCACCCCTCCACTTT	CASSDAGSGNSPLHF
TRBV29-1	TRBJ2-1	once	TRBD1	TGCAGCGAAAGGAGTCGGGGGACAGGGGGCATGGATGAGCAGTTCTTC	CSERSRGTGGMDEQFF
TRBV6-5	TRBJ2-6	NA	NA	TGTGCCAGCAGTTACGAGTTCTCTGGGGCCAACGTCCTGACTTTC	CASSYEFSGANVLTF
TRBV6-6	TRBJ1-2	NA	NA	TGTGCCAGCAGTGCACTTGGGACCGCCGCAAACTATGGCTACACCTTC	CASSALGTAANYGYTF
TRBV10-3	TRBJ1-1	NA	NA	TGTGCCATCAGTGTACTTGAGGGGACTGAAGCTTTCTTT	CAISVLEGTEAFF
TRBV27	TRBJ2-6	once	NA	TGTGCCAGCAGTTTAATCTCTGGGGCCAACGTCCTGACTTTC	CASSLISGANVLTF
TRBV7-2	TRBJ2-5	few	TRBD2	TGTGCCAGCAGCCCCCAGGCTAGCGGGGGGGAGACCCAGTACTTC	CASSPQASGGETQYF
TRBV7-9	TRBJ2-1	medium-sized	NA	TGTGCCAGCAGCCCCAAGGGGCCTACTGAGCAGTTCTTC	CASSPKGPTEQFF
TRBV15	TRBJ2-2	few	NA	TGTGCCACCAGCAGAGATTTAAACGGGGAGCTGTTTTTT	CATSRDLNGELFF
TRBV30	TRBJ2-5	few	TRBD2	TGTGCCTGGAGTGGTGGGCGACTAGCGGGGGGGCCTAGGCAAGAGACCCAGTACTTC	CAWSGGRLAGGPRQETQYF
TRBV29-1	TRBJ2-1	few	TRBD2	TGCAGCGTGGACGGACTAGCGGGGTATGAGCAGTTCTTC	CSVDGLAGYEQFF
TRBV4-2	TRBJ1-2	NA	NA	TGTGCCAGCAGCCAAATAGGGTTCGGCTACACCTTC	CASSQIGFGYTF
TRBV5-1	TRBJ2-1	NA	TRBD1	TGCGCCAGCAGCACGGGACAGGCGGATCACAATGAGCAGTTCTTC	CASSTGQADHNEQFF
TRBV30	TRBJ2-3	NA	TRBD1	TGTGCCATGCAGGGGGCGGGGAGGACGCAGTATTTT	CAMQGAGRTQYF
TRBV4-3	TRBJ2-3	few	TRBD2	TGCGCCAGCAGCCAAGGTAGCGGGGGTTTTGGAGATACGCAGTATTTT	CASSQGSGGFGDTQYF
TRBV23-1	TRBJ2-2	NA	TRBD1	TGCGCCAGCAGTCAATCGGCCCTTCGTGGACAGGGGGCAAAATCTGCTCCCGGGGAGCTGTTTTTT	CASSQSALRGQGAKSAPGELFF
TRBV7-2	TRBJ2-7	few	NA	TGTGCCAGCAGCCGCCAACAGGGTACCTACGAGCAGTACTTC	CASSRQQGTYEQYF
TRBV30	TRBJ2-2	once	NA	TGTGCCTGGAGTGTAGGGTCTCATTCTAGGGAGCTGTTTTTT	CAWSVGSHSRELFF
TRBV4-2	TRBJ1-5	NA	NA	TGTGCCAGCAGCCAAGAGGGTAGCCAGCCCCAGCATTTT	CASSQEGSQPQHF
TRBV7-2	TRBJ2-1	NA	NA	TGTGCCAGCAGCTTAGGGCGAACCGGGACTCCTAATGAGCAGTTCTTC	CASSLGRTGTPNEQFF
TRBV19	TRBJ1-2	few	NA	TGTGCCAGTAGACGTGACGCTAACTATGGCTACACCTTC	CASRRDANYGYTF
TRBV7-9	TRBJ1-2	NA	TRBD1	TGTGCCAGCAGCTTAGCCCAGGGGGCCTATGGCTACACCTTC	CASSLAQGAYGYTF